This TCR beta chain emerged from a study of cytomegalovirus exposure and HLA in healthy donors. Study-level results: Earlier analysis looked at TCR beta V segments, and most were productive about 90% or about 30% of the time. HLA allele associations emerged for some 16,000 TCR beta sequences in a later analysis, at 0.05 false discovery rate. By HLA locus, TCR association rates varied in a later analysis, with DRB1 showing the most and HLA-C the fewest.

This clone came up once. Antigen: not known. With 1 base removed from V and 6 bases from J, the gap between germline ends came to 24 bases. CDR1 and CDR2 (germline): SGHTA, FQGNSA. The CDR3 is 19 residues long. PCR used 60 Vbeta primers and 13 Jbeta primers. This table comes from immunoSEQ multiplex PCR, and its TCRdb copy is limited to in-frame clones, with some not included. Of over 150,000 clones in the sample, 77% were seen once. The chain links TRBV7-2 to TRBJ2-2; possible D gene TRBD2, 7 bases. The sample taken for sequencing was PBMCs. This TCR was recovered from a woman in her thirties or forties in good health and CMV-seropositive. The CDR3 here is CASSLVGTGAGSGAGELFF. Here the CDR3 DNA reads TGTGCCAGCAGCTTAGTGGGGACGGGGGCGGGGAGCGGGGCCGGGGAGCTGTTTTTT.